This T cell receptor beta chain was sequenced in a study of regulatory T cells in long-lasting Graves disease. Study outcomes and limitations: Accuracy may have suffered from the small sample size.

This clonotype occurred many times. Its antigen is unknown. Building of the TCR beta libraries involved iRepertoire HTBI primers and Arm-PCR of CDR3 regions. Per the original methods: Looking across samples, the authors found some 60 TRBV and some 13 TRBJ segments. MiXCR, applied by TCRdb to the multiplex PCR reads, yields one record per CDR3 protein. TCRdb, rather than the study authors, made the V and J calls. The table shows more than 300,000 distinct CDR3 sequences, with around a fifth occurring only once. Germline V gene data show CDR1 as SGHRS and CDR2 as YFSETQ. V was trimmed by 2 bases and J by 5 bases, leaving 14 bases between them. This CDR3 spans 14 amino acids. The time point: persistent/refractory GD, antithyroid drugs over 5 years with positive TRAb. Scientists built the TCR library using RNA that was extracted from PBMCs.

The receptor's source is a female donor with Graves disease. Sequences were derived from peripheral blood mononuclear cells (PBMCs), sampled when the disease was refractory, from a patient treated with antithyroid drugs. The chain employs TRBV5-1 and TRBJ2-7; perhaps TRBD2 as D (6 bases). DNA of the CDR3: TGCGCCAGCAGCTTACGGGGAGGCCACCACGAGCAGTACTTC. Translated: CASSLRGGHHEQYF.